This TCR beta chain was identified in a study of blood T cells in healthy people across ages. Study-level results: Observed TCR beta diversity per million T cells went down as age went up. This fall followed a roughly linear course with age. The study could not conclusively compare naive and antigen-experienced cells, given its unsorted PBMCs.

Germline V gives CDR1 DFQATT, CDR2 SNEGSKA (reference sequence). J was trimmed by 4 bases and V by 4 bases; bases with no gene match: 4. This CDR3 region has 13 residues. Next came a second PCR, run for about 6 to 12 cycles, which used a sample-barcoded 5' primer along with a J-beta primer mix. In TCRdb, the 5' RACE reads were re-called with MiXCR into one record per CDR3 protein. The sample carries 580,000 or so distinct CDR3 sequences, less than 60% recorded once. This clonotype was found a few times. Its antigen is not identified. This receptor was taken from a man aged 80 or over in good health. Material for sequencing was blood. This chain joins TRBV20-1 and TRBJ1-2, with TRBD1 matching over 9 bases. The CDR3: CSAKGTGLYGYTF. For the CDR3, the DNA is TGCAGTGCTAAGGGGACAGGGCTCTATGGCTACACCTTC.